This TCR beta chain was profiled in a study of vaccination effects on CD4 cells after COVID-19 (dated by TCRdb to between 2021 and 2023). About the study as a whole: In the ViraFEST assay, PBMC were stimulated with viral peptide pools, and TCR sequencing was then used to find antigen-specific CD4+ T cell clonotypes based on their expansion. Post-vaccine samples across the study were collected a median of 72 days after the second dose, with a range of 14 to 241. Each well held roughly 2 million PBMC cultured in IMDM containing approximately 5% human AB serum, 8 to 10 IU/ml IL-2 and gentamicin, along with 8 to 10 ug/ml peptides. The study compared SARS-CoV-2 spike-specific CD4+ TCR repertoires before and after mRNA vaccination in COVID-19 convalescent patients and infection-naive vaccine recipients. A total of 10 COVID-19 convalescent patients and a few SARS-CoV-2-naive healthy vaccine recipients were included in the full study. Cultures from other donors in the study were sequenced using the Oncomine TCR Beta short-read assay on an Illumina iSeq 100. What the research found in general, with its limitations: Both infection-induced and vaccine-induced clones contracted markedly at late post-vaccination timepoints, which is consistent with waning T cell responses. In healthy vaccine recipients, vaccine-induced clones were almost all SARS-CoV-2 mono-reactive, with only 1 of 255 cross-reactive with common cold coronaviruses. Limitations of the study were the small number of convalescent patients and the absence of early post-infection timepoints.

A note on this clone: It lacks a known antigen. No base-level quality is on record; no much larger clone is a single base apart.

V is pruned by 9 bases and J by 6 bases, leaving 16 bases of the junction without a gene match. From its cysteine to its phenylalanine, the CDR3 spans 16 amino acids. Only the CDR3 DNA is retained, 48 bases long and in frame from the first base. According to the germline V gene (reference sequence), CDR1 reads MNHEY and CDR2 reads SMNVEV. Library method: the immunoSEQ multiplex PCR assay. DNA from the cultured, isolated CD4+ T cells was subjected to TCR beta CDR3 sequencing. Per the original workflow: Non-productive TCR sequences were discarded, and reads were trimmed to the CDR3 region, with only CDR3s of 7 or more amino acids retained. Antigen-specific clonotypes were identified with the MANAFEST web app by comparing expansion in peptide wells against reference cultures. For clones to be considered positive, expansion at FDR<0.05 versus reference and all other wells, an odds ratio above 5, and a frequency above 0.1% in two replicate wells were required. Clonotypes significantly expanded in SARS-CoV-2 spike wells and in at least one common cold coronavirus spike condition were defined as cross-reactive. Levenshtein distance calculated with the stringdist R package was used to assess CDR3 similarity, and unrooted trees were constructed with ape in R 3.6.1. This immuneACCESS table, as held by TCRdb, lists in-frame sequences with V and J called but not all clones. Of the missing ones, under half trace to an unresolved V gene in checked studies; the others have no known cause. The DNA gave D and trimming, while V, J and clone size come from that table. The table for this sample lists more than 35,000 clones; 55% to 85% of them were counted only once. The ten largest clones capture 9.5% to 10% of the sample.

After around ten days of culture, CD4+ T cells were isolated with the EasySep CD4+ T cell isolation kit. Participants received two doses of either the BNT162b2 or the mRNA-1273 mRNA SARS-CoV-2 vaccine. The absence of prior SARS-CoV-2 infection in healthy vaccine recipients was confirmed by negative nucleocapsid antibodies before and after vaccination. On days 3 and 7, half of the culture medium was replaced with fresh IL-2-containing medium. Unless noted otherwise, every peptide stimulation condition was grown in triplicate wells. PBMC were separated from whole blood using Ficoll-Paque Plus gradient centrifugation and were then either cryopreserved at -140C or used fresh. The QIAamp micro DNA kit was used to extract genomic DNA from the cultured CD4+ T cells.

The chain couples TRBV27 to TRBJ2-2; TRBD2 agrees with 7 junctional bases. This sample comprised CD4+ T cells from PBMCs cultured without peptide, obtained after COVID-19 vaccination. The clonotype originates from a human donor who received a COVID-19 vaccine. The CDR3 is CASKSGFAGVAGELFF. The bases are TGTGCCAGTAAGAGCGGGTTCGCGGGAGTAGCCGGGGAGCTGTTTTTT.